Here is one T cell receptor (beta chain) with its context. Its antigen remains unknown. Clones were sequenced by immunoSEQ multiplex PCR, and TCRdb holds only the in-frame ones, with some missing. The sample has tens of thousands of clones; around 86% are singletons. Per germline, CDR1 SGHTA and CDR2 FQGTGA. V lost 2 bases and J lost 7, with 8 bases in between. The CDR3 covers 13 residues. These data belong to a study of graft-versus-host responses after intestinal transplantation. The receptor was isolated from a human donor who was the organ donor for an intestinal transplant. The chain joins TRBV7-3 to TRBJ2-2, with TRBD1 as a possible D gene (5 bases). The specimen comprised unstimulated CD8+ T cells sorted from spleen or lymph node cells, sampled before transplant. CDR3 sequence: CASSLGAGGELFF. The CDR3 DNA reads TGTGCCAGCAGCTTAGGGGCCGGCGGGGAGCTGTTTTTT.